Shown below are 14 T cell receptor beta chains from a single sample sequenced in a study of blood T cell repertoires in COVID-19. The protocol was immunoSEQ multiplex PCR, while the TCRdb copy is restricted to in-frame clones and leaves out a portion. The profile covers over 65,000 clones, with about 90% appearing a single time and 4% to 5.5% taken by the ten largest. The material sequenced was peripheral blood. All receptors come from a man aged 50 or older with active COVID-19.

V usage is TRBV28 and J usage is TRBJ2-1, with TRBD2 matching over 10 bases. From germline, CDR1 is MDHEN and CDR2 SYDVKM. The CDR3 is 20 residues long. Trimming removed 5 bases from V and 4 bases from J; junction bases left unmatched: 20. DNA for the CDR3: TGTGCCAGCAGTCCCGGCGCTTGGAGCGGGAGGGCCGTCATATACAATGAGCAGTTCTTC. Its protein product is CASSPGAWSGRAVIYNEQFF.

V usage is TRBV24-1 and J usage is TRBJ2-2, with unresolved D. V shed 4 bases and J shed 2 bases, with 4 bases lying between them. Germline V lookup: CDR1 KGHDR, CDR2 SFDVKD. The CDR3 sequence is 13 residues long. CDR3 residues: CATSDHNTGELFF. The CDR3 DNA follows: TGTGCCACCAGTGACCATAACACCGGGGAGCTGTTTTTT.

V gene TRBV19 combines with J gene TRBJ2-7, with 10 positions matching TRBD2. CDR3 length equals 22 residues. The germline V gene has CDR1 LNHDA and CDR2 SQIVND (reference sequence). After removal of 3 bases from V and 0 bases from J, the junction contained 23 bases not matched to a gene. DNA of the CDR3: TGTGCCAGTAGTATCGGCTCGCGGGGGCCTTTCATAGCGGGGGGTATCTCCTACGAGCAGTACTTC. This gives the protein CASSIGSRGPFIAGGISYEQYF.

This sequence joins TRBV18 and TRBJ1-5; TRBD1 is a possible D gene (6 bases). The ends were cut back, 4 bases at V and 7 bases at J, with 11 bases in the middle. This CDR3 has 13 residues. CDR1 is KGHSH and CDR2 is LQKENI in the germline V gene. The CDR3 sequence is CASSLNGQQPQHF. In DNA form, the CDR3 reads TGTGCCAGCTCACTTAATGGACAGCAGCCCCAGCATTTT.

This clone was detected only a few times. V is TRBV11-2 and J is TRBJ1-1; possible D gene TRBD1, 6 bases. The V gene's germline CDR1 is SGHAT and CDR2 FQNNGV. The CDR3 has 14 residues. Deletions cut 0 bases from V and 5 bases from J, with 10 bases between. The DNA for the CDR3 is TGTGCCAGCAGCTTAGACAGGGGCGGGACTGAAGCTTTCTTT. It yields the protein CASSLDRGGTEAFF.

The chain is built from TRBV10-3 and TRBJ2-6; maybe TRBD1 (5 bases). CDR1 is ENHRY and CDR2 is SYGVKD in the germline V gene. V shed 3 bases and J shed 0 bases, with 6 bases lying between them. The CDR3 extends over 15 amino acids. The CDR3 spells CAISDRDSGANVLTF. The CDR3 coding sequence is TGTGCCATCAGTGACAGGGACTCTGGGGCCAACGTCCTGACTTTC.

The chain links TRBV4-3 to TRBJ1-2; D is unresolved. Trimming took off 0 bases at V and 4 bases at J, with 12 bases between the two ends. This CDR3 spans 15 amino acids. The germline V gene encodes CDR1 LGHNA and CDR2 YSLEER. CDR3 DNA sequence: TGCGCCAGCAGCCAAGATCGAAACAGACCCTATGGCTACACCTTC. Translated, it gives CASSQDRNRPYGYTF.

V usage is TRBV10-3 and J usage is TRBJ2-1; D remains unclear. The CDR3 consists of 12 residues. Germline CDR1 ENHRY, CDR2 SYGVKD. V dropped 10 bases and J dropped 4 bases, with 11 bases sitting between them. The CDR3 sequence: CATVIGYNEQFF. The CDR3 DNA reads TGTGCCACCGTAATCGGTTACAATGAGCAGTTCTTC.

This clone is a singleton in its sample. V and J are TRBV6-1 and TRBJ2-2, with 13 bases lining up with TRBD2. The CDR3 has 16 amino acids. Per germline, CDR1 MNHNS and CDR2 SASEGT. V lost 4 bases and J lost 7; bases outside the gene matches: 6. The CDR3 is CASSGRRLAGGGELFF. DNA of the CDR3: TGTGCCAGCAGTGGGCGAAGACTAGCGGGAGGCGGGGAGCTGTTTTTT.

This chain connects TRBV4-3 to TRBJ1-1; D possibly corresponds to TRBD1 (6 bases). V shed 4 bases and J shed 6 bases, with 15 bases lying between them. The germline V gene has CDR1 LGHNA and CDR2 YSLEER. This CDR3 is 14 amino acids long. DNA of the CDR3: TGCGCCAGCAGCCCCCGACAGGTTTCGGCTGAAGCTTTCTTT. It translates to CASSPRQVSAEAFF.

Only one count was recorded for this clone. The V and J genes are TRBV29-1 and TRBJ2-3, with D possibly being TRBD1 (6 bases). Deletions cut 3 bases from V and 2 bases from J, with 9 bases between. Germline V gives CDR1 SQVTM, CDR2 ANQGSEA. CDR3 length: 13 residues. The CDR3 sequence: CSVESGATDTQYF. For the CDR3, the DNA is TGCAGCGTTGAGTCAGGGGCCACAGATACGCAGTATTTT.

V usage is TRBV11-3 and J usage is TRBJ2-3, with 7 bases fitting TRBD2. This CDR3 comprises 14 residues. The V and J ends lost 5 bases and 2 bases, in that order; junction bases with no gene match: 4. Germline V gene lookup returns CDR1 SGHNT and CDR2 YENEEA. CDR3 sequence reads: CASSLSGDTDTQYF. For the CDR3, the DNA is TGTGCCAGCAGCCTAAGCGGGGACACAGATACGCAGTATTTT.

This CDR3 is CASEGSNSHKSRSNVLTF. As DNA, the CDR3 is TGTGCCAGCGAAGGGAGCAATAGTCACAAAAGTCGGTCCAACGTCCTGACTTTC. This chain uses TRBV5-6 with TRBJ2-6; D perhaps matches TRBD2 (5 bases). CDR1 is SGHDT and CDR2 is YYEEEE in the germline V gene. This CDR3 comprises 18 residues. Trimming took 7 bases from V and 8 from J, leaving 28 bases between them.

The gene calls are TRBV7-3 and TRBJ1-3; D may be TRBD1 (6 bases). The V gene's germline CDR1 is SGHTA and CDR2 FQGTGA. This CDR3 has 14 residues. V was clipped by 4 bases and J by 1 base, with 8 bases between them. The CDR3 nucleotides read TGTGCCAGCAGCTCTACAGGGTCTGGAAACACCATATATTTT. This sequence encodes CASSSTGSGNTIYF.